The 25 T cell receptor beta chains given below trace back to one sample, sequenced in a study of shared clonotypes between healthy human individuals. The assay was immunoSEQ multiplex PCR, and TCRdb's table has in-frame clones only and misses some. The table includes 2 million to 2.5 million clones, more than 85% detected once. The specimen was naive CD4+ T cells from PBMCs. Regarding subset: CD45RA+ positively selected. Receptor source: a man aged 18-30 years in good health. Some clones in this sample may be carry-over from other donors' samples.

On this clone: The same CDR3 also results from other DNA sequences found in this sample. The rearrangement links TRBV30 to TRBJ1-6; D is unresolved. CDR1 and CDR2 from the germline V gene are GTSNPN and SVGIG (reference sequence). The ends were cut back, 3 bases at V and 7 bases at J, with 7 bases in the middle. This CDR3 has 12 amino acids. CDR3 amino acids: CAWSPGNSPLHF. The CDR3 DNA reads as TGTGCCTGGAGCCCCGGGAATTCACCCCTCCACTTT.

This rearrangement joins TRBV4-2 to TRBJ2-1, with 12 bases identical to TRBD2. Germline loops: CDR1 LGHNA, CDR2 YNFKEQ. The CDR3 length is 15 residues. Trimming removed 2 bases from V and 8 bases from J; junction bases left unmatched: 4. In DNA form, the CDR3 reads TGTGCCAGCAGCCAACTAGCGGGAGGGTCCCATGAGCAGTTCTTC. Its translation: CASSQLAGGSHEQFF.

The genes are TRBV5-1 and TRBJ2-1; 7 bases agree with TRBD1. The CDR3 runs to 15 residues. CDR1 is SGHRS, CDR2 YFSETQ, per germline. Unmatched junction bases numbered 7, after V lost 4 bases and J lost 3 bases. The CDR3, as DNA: TGCGCCAGCAGCCTAGTGGGACAGATCTACAATGAGCAGTTCTTC. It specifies CASSLVGQIYNEQFF.

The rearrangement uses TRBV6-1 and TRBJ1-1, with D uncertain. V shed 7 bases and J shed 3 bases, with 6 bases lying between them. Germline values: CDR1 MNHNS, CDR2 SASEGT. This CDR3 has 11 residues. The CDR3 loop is CASNIDTEAFF. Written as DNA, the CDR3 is TGTGCCAGCAATATCGACACTGAAGCTTTCTTT.

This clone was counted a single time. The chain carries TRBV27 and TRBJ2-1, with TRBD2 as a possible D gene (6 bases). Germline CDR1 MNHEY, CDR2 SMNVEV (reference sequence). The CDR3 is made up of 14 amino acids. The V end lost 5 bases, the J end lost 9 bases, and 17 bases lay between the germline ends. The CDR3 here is CASSPGELGSEQFF. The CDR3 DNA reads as TGTGCCAGCAGTCCGGGGGAGTTGGGCAGTGAGCAGTTCTTC.

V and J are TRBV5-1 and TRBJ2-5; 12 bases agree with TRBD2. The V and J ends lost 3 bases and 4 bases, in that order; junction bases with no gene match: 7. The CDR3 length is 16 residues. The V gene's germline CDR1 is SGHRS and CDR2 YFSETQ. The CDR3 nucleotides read TGCGCCAGCAGCTCGATGGGGGGACTAGCGGGAGAGACCCAGTACTTC. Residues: CASSSMGGLAGETQYF.

The CDR3 spells CASSPGTGRSTDTQYF. CDR3 nucleotides: TGTGCCAGCAGCCCAGGGACGGGGAGAAGCACAGATACGCAGTATTTT. The J gene is TRBJ2-3, the V gene TRBV5-4; TRBD1 or TRBD2 may be the D gene (5 bases each). V lost 4 bases and J 0 bases, leaving 15 bases between the germline ends. The CDR3 loop spans 16 amino acids. The V gene's germline CDR1 is SGHNT and CDR2 YYREEE (reference sequence).

The CDR3 here is CSVEIGIQSYEQYF. The CDR3 DNA sequence: TGCAGCGTTGAAATCGGAATTCAATCCTACGAGCAGTACTTC. The chain uses TRBV29-1 and TRBJ2-7; no firm D call. V gave up 2 bases and J gave up 1 base, with 12 bases separating them. This CDR3 spans 14 amino acids. Germline lookup yields CDR1 SQVTM and CDR2 ANQGSEA.

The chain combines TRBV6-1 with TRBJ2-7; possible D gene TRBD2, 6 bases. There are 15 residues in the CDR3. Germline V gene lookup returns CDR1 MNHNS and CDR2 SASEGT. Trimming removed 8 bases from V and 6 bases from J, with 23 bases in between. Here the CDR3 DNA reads TGTGCCAGCTCGCGACGGGAGTTAGGGTCGGCCGAGCAGTACTTC. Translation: CASSRRELGSAEQYF.

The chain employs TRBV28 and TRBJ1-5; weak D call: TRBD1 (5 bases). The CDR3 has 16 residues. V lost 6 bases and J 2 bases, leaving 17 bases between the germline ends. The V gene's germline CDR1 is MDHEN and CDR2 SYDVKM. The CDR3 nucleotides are TGTGCCAGCAGCCCGGACAAGGGGCGAGGCAATCAGCCCCAGCATTTT. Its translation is CASSPDKGRGNQPQHF.

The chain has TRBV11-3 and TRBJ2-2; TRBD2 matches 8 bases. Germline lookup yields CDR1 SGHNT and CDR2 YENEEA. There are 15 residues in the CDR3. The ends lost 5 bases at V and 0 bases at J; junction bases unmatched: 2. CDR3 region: CASSHSGTNTGELFF. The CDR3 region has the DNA TGTGCCAGCAGCCATAGCGGGACGAACACCGGGGAGCTGTTTTTT.

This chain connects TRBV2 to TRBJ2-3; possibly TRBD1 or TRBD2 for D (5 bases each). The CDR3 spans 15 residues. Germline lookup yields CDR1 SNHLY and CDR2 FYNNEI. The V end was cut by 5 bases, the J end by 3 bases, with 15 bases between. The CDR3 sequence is CASSYRSGGTDTQYF. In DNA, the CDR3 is TGTGCCAGCAGTTACAGGTCTGGAGGTACAGATACGCAGTATTTT.

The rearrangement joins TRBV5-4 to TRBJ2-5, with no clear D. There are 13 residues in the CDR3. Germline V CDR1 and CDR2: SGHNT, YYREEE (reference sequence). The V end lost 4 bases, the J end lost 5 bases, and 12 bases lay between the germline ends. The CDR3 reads CASSQLVTETQYF. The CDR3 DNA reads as TGTGCCAGCAGCCAGCTAGTTACGGAGACCCAGTACTTC.

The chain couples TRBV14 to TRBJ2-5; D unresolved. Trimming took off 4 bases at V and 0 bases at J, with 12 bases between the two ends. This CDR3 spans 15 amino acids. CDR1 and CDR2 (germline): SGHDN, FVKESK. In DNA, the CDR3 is TGTGCCAGCAGCCTCCGACGAACGTACCAAGAGACCCAGTACTTC. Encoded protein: CASSLRRTYQETQYF.

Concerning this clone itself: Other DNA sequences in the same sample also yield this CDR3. CDR3 region: CASSILGGGTYEQYF. Here the CDR3 DNA reads TGTGCCAGCAGCATTCTCGGGGGCGGCACCTACGAGCAGTACTTC. The chain uses TRBV11-1 and TRBJ2-7; D might be TRBD1 or TRBD2, each matching 6 bases. CDR1 is SGHAT and CDR2 is FQDESV in the germline V gene (reference sequence). The V end lost 5 bases, the J end lost 2 bases, and 16 bases lay between the germline ends. CDR3 length: 15 residues.

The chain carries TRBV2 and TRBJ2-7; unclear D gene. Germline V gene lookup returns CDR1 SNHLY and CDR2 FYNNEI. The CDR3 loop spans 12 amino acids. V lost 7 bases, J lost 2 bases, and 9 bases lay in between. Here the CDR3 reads CASIGDAYEQYF. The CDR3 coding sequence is TGTGCCAGCATAGGAGATGCCTACGAGCAGTACTTC.

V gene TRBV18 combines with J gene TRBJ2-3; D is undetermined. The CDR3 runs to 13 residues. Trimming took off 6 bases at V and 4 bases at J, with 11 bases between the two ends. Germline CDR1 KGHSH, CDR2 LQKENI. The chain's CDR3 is CASSHESPDTQYF. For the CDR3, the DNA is TGTGCCAGCTCCCACGAGAGCCCAGATACGCAGTATTTT. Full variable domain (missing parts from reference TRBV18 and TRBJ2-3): NAGVMQNPRHLVRRRGQEARLRCSPMKGHSHVYWYRQLPEEGLKFMVYLQKENIIDESGMPKERFSAEFPKEGPSILRIQQVVRGDSAAYFCASSHESPDTQYFGPGTRLTVL.

The DNA for the CDR3 is TGCGCCAGCAGCTTGGCCGGTCTAGCGGGAGTTAATGAGCAGTTCTTC. Translation gives CASSLAGLAGVNEQFF. V is TRBV5-1 and J is TRBJ2-1, with 10 nucleotides matching TRBD2. CDR1 SGHRS and CDR2 YFSETQ come from the germline V gene. The length of the CDR3 is 16 residues. The V gene end was trimmed by 0 bases and the J gene end by 7 bases; junction bases not matched to a gene: 7.

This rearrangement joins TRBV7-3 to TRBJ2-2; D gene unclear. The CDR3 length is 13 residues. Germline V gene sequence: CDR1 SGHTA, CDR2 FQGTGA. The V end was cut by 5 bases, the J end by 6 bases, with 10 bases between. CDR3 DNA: TGTGCCAGCAGCCCCGCTGGCGCCGGGGAGCTGTTTTTT. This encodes CASSPAGAGELFF.

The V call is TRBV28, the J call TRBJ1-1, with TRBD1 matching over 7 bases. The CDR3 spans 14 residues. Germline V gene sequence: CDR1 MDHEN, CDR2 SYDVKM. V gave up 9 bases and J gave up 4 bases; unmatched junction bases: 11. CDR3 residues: CASRTGDLATEAFF. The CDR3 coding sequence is TGTGCCAGTAGAACAGGGGACTTAGCCACTGAAGCTTTCTTT.

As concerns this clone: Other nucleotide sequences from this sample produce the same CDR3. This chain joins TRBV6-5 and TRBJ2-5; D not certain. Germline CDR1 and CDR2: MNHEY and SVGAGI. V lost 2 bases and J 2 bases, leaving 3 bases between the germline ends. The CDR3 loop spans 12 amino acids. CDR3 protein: CASSYGQETQYF. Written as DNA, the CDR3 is TGTGCCAGCAGTTACGGTCAAGAGACCCAGTACTTC.

CDR3 residues: CASSFRAGVLGSNQPQHF. The CDR3 DNA is TGTGCCAGCAGTTTTCGGGCAGGGGTTCTGGGGAGCAATCAGCCCCAGCATTTT. The chain uses TRBV28 and TRBJ1-5; TRBD1 is a possible D gene (6 bases). V was clipped by 3 bases and J by 1 base, with 19 bases between them. CDR1 is MDHEN and CDR2 is SYDVKM in the germline V gene. CDR3 size: 18 residues.

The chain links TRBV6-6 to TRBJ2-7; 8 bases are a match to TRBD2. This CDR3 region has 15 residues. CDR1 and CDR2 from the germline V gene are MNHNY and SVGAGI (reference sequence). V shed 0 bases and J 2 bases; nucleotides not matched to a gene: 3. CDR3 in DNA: TGTGCCAGCAGTTACTCAGACGGGAGGGCCTACGAGCAGTACTTC. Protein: CASSYSDGRAYEQYF.

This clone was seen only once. DNA for the CDR3: TGTGCCAGTAGGGCTGTAGATAGGGGACAGTACAATGAGCAGTTCTTC. It yields the protein CASRAVDRGQYNEQFF. V is TRBV19 and J is TRBJ2-1; 7 nucleotides match TRBD1. The V gene's germline CDR1 is LNHDA and CDR2 SQIVND (reference sequence). V shed 6 bases and J 4 bases; nucleotides not matched to a gene: 12. The CDR3 is 16 residues long. The variable domain in full, with the rest retrieved from reference TRBV19 and TRBJ2-1, is DGGITQSPKYLFRKEGQNVTLSCEQNLNHDAMYWYRQDPGQGLRLIYYSQIVNDFQKGDIAEGYSVSREKKESFPLTVTSAQKNPTAFYLCASRAVDRGQYNEQFFGPGTRLTVL.

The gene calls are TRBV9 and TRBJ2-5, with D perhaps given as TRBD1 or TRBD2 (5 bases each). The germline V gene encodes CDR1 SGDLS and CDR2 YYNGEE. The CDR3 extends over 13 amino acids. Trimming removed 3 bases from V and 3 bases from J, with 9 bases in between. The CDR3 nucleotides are TGTGCCAGCAGCGGTTGGGGGAAAGAGACCCAGTACTTC. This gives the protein CASSGWGKETQYF.